The rows below give T cell receptor beta chains drawn from one sample of a study of vaccination effects on CD4 cells after COVID-19. Their target antigens are unknown. Using immunoSEQ multiplex PCR, the repertoire was profiled, and TCRdb retains in-frame clones only, with some absent. The sample consists of tens of thousands of clones, roughly 74% of them appearing once. Sequencing used CD4+ T cells from PBMCs cultured with SARS-CoV-2 spike peptides, obtained before COVID-19 vaccination. These receptor sequences come from a human donor who received a COVID-19 vaccine. Each CDR3 is given with its conserved first and last residue. Each record gives: J gene, clone size, D gene, V gene, CDR3 protein, CDR3 DNA. D genes are given only for firm matches. Where a row states a size, it is once, few, many or the class of an expanded clone; other rows omit it.

j_gene: TRBJ1-2; abundance: .; d_gene: TRBD1; v_gene: TRBV27; CDR3aa: CASSLRGQDGYTF; CDR3nt: TGTGCCAGCAGCCTCAGGGGGCAGGATGGCTACACCTTC
j_gene: TRBJ2-3; abundance: once; d_gene: .; v_gene: TRBV5-6; CDR3aa: CASSSLASQPDTQYF; CDR3nt: TGTGCCAGCAGCTCCCTAGCGAGTCAGCCAGATACGCAGTATTTT
j_gene: TRBJ2-3; abundance: .; d_gene: .; v_gene: TRBV12-5; CDR3aa: CASGLSLVDAEVSTDTQYF; CDR3nt: TGTGCTAGTGGTTTGAGTCTGGTGGACGCAGAAGTGAGCACAGATACGCAGTATTTT
j_gene: TRBJ2-7; abundance: .; d_gene: TRBD1; v_gene: TRBV19; CDR3aa: CASSIVGTGIPYEQYF; CDR3nt: TGTGCCAGTAGTATAGTGGGGACAGGAATTCCCTACGAGCAGTACTTC
j_gene: TRBJ1-2; abundance: .; d_gene: TRBD1; v_gene: TRBV19; CDR3aa: CASSILDQGVRIDGYTF; CDR3nt: TGTGCCAGTAGTATCCTAGATCAGGGGGTGCGGATAGATGGCTACACCTTC
j_gene: TRBJ1-4; abundance: .; d_gene: .; v_gene: TRBV6-5; CDR3aa: CASSVQGEKLFF; CDR3nt: TGTGCCAGCAGCGTGCAGGGCGAAAAACTGTTTTTT
j_gene: TRBJ2-7; abundance: once; d_gene: TRBD2; v_gene: TRBV6-2/TRBV6-3; CDR3aa: CASSYRGAYEQYF; CDR3nt: TGTGCCAGCAGTTATCGGGGGGCCTACGAGCAGTACTTC
j_gene: TRBJ1-2; abundance: .; d_gene: TRBD1; v_gene: TRBV2; CDR3aa: CASSRQGYTYGYTF; CDR3nt: TGTGCCAGCAGTAGACAGGGTTATACCTATGGCTACACCTTC
j_gene: TRBJ1-2; abundance: .; d_gene: TRBD1; v_gene: TRBV5-4; CDR3aa: CASSLATGGAGYGYTF; CDR3nt: TGTGCCAGCAGCTTGGCGACAGGGGGCGCGGGCTATGGCTACACCTTC
j_gene: TRBJ2-1; abundance: few; d_gene: TRBD2; v_gene: TRBV7-2; CDR3aa: CASSLSTSGGLEQFF; CDR3nt: TGTGCCAGCAGCTTATCGACTAGCGGGGGTCTTGAGCAGTTCTTC
j_gene: TRBJ1-1; abundance: .; d_gene: .; v_gene: TRBV5-1; CDR3aa: CASSVQAGNTEAFF; CDR3nt: TGCGCCAGCAGCGTACAGGCGGGGAACACTGAAGCTTTCTTT
j_gene: TRBJ1-2; abundance: .; d_gene: TRBD1; v_gene: TRBV7-8; CDR3aa: CASSSGQGLYGYTF; CDR3nt: TGTGCCAGCAGCTCCGGACAGGGTTTATATGGCTACACCTTC
j_gene: TRBJ1-2; abundance: .; d_gene: TRBD1; v_gene: TRBV5-1; CDR3aa: CASRDAGTAPIGYTF; CDR3nt: TGCGCCAGCAGAGACGCCGGGACAGCCCCTATAGGCTACACCTTC
j_gene: TRBJ2-5; abundance: few; d_gene: TRBD1; v_gene: TRBV9; CDR3aa: CASSAPTGGIETQYF; CDR3nt: TGTGCCAGCAGCGCCCCTACAGGGGGAATAGAGACCCAGTACTTC
j_gene: TRBJ2-3; abundance: .; d_gene: TRBD2; v_gene: TRBV11-3; CDR3aa: CASSQDSGGAGTQYF; CDR3nt: TGTGCCAGCAGCCAGGATAGCGGGGGGGCAGGTACGCAGTATTTT
j_gene: TRBJ2-7; abundance: .; d_gene: .; v_gene: TRBV5-4; CDR3aa: CASSYNYEQYF; CDR3nt: TGTGCCAGCAGCTATAACTACGAGCAGTACTTC
j_gene: TRBJ2-1; abundance: .; d_gene: TRBD2; v_gene: TRBV4-1; CDR3aa: CASSQPWTSGSSDEQFF; CDR3nt: TGCGCCAGCAGCCAACCATGGACTAGCGGGAGTTCGGATGAGCAGTTCTTC
j_gene: TRBJ1-3; abundance: .; d_gene: .; v_gene: TRBV6-1; CDR3aa: CASSENVLQSLGNTIYF; CDR3nt: TGTGCCAGCAGTGAAAATGTGTTACAGAGCCTTGGAAACACCATATATTTT
j_gene: TRBJ1-2; abundance: .; d_gene: TRBD1; v_gene: TRBV5-1; CDR3aa: CASTDLTVGGARGYTF; CDR3nt: TGCGCCAGCACCGATCTTACCGTAGGGGGCGCTCGGGGCTACACCTTC
j_gene: TRBJ1-2; abundance: .; d_gene: .; v_gene: TRBV5-4; CDR3aa: CASSLGTDGYTF; CDR3nt: TGTGCCAGCAGCTTGGGGACAGATGGCTACACCTTC
j_gene: TRBJ2-7; abundance: .; d_gene: TRBD1; v_gene: TRBV12-3/TRBV12-4; CDR3aa: CASRETGEYEQYF; CDR3nt: TGTGCCAGCAGGGAGACAGGGGAGTACGAGCAGTACTTC
j_gene: TRBJ2-1; abundance: once; d_gene: .; v_gene: TRBV19; CDR3aa: CASSTEGGGYLEQFF; CDR3nt: TGTGCCAGTAGTACCGAGGGGGGGGGCTATCTTGAGCAGTTCTTC
j_gene: TRBJ2-7; abundance: .; d_gene: .; v_gene: TRBV2; CDR3aa: CASSEMIGLGPATYEQYF; CDR3nt: TGTGCCAGCAGTGAAATGATAGGTCTAGGGCCAGCTACCTACGAGCAGTACTTC
j_gene: TRBJ1-1; abundance: .; d_gene: .; v_gene: TRBV2; CDR3aa: CASSEAGTKAFF; CDR3nt: TGTGCCAGCAGTGAAGCGGGGACAAAAGCTTTCTTT
j_gene: TRBJ2-1; abundance: once; d_gene: .; v_gene: TRBV27; CDR3aa: CASRVRGSYNEQFF; CDR3nt: TGTGCCAGCAGGGTAAGGGGCTCCTACAATGAGCAGTTCTTC
j_gene: TRBJ2-1; abundance: .; d_gene: TRBD2; v_gene: TRBV13; CDR3aa: CASSRGGFLAGYNEQFF; CDR3nt: TGTGCCAGCAGCCGTGGAGGGTTTCTAGCGGGTTACAATGAGCAGTTCTTC
j_gene: TRBJ2-2; abundance: .; d_gene: TRBD2; v_gene: TRBV10-3; CDR3aa: CAVQASLAGFGELFF; CDR3nt: TGTGCCGTCCAGGCCTCTCTAGCGGGGTTCGGGGAGCTGTTTTTT
j_gene: TRBJ2-2; abundance: .; d_gene: .; v_gene: TRBV6-5; CDR3aa: CASSYGTGRFTGELFF; CDR3nt: TGTGCCAGCAGTTACGGCACAGGGAGGTTCACCGGGGAGCTGTTTTTT
j_gene: TRBJ2-3; abundance: .; d_gene: TRBD2; v_gene: TRBV19; CDR3aa: CASSIEKREGNTQYF; CDR3nt: TGTGCCAGTAGTATAGAGAAGCGGGAGGGAAATACGCAGTATTTT
j_gene: TRBJ1-1; abundance: .; d_gene: .; v_gene: TRBV5-1; CDR3aa: CASSWAGGDTEAFF; CDR3nt: TGCGCCAGCAGCTGGGCGGGGGGGGACACTGAAGCTTTCTTT
j_gene: TRBJ1-5; abundance: .; d_gene: TRBD1; v_gene: TRBV5-1; CDR3aa: CASSPGTGLQPQHF; CDR3nt: TGCGCCAGCAGCCCCGGGACAGGGCTTCAGCCCCAGCATTTT
j_gene: TRBJ1-2; abundance: .; d_gene: TRBD1; v_gene: TRBV5-1; CDR3aa: CASSLAGTGARGYTF; CDR3nt: TGCGCCAGCAGCTTGGCGGGAACAGGGGCAAGAGGCTACACCTTC
j_gene: TRBJ2-6; abundance: .; d_gene: TRBD1; v_gene: TRBV19; CDR3aa: CATSKDRGSVGANVLTF; CDR3nt: TGTGCCACTTCAAAGGACAGGGGGTCGGTCGGGGCCAACGTCCTGACTTTC
j_gene: TRBJ2-1; abundance: few; d_gene: TRBD2; v_gene: TRBV19; CDR3aa: CASSWTSGYNEQFF; CDR3nt: TGTGCCAGTAGTTGGACTAGCGGGTACAATGAGCAGTTCTTC
j_gene: TRBJ1-4; abundance: .; d_gene: .; v_gene: TRBV2; CDR3aa: CASSRQGLTNEKLFF; CDR3nt: TGTGCCAGCAGTCGTCAGGGACTAACTAATGAAAAACTGTTTTTT
j_gene: TRBJ1-2; abundance: medium-sized; d_gene: TRBD1; v_gene: TRBV7-9; CDR3aa: CASSRSPGQGYGYTF; CDR3nt: TGTGCCAGCAGCAGGAGCCCGGGACAGGGCTATGGCTACACCTTC
j_gene: TRBJ1-5; abundance: .; d_gene: .; v_gene: TRBV6-5; CDR3aa: CASSIQGEQPQHF; CDR3nt: TGTGCCAGCAGTATCCAGGGTGAGCAGCCCCAGCATTTT
j_gene: TRBJ2-5; abundance: .; d_gene: .; v_gene: TRBV3-1/TRBV3-2; CDR3aa: CASSTTQTQGTQYF; CDR3nt: TGTGCCAGCAGTACGACCCAGACCCAAGGGACCCAGTACTTC
j_gene: TRBJ1-3; abundance: .; d_gene: .; v_gene: TRBV13; CDR3aa: CASSPPGRGRTSGNTIYF; CDR3nt: TGTGCCAGCAGCCCTCCGGGACGGGGAAGAACCTCTGGAAACACCATATATTTT
j_gene: TRBJ1-1; abundance: few; d_gene: .; v_gene: TRBV6-2/TRBV6-3; CDR3aa: CASSPWGSVGAFF; CDR3nt: TGTGCCAGCAGTCCATGGGGGTCAGTTGGGGCTTTCTTT
j_gene: TRBJ1-6; abundance: .; d_gene: TRBD1; v_gene: TRBV5-4; CDR3aa: CASRDRGNSPLHF; CDR3nt: TGTGCCAGCAGAGACAGGGGAAATTCACCCCTCCACTTT
j_gene: TRBJ2-1; abundance: once; d_gene: .; v_gene: TRBV5-4; CDR3aa: CASSLGRNGEQFF; CDR3nt: TGTGCCAGCAGCTTAGGGAGGAACGGTGAGCAGTTCTTC
j_gene: TRBJ2-7; abundance: .; d_gene: TRBD2; v_gene: TRBV19; CDR3aa: CARGRGRAWAQYF; CDR3nt: TGTGCCAGGGGGCGCGGGAGGGCCTGGGCGCAGTACTTC
j_gene: TRBJ1-2; abundance: .; d_gene: .; v_gene: TRBV6-5; CDR3aa: CASSATGNYGYTF; CDR3nt: TGTGCCAGCAGCGCCACAGGCAACTATGGCTACACCTTC
j_gene: TRBJ1-1; abundance: once; d_gene: TRBD1; v_gene: TRBV5-6; CDR3aa: CASSPTRTGFFEDTEAFF; CDR3nt: TGTGCCAGCAGCCCGACCCGGACAGGATTCTTTGAGGACACTGAAGCTTTCTTT